These 17 T cell receptor beta chains share one sample of origin, sequenced in a study of cytomegalovirus exposure and HLA in healthy donors. 60 Vbeta and 13 Jbeta primers were used in PCR. Produced via immunoSEQ multiplex PCR; TCRdb's table is partial and in-frame only. The top ten hold about 0.37% of the sample, which has 170,000 or so clones, approximately 84% seen once. Sequenced: PBMCs. All receptors come from a boy younger than 10 in good health and CMV-seronegative.

The chain combines TRBV7-2 with TRBJ1-2, with 11 bases that match TRBD1. The V and J ends lost 1 base and 4 bases, in that order; junction bases with no gene match: 5. Germline V CDR1 and CDR2: SGHTA, FQGNSA. CDR3 length equals 16 residues. The CDR3 reads CASSLVGGQGVYGYTF. CDR3 in DNA: TGTGCCAGCAGCTTAGTAGGGGGACAGGGGGTCTATGGCTACACCTTC.

This clone appeared once. The rearrangement links TRBV5-4 to TRBJ2-5; possibly TRBD1 for D (6 bases). The DNA end is more similar to TRBJ2-7, so the J call may be wrong. The CDR3 contains 15 residues. CDR1 SGHNT and CDR2 YYREEE come from the germline V gene (reference sequence). CDR3 DNA: TGTGCCAGCAGCCCGGGACATCCGTCCACATACGAGCAGTACTTC. It specifies CASSPGHPSTYEQYF.

This chain uses TRBV2 with TRBJ2-5; D not certain. The end of the DNA aligns better with TRBJ2-7, so the J call may be wrong. Germline-derived CDR1 and CDR2 are SNHLY and FYNNEI. The CDR3 length is 12 residues. CDR3 coding DNA: TGTGCCAGCAGTGGTACTACCTACGAGCAGTACTTC. It codes for CASSGTTYEQYF.

V usage is TRBV7-9 and J usage is TRBJ2-1, with TRBD1 matching 10 bases. V lost 4 bases and J lost 5; bases outside the gene matches: 2. CDR1 SEHNR and CDR2 FQNEAQ come from the germline V gene (reference sequence). The CDR3 covers 14 residues. CDR3 amino acids: CASSSDRGNNEQFF. DNA of the CDR3: TGTGCCAGCAGCTCGGACAGGGGGAACAATGAGCAGTTCTTC.

In its sample, this clone was seen a few times. The chain couples TRBV27 to TRBJ1-3; the D gene is possibly TRBD1 (5 bases). The ends were cut back, 7 bases at V and 4 bases at J, with 11 bases in the middle. This CDR3 has 13 residues. CDR1 MNHEY and CDR2 SMNVEV come from the germline V gene (reference sequence). In DNA form, the CDR3 reads TGTGCCAGCATGCAGGGCTTCGGAAACACCATATATTTT. This codes for CASMQGFGNTIYF.

This chain connects TRBV5-8 to TRBJ2-1, with a possible D match to TRBD1 (5 bases). CDR1 is SGHTS and CDR2 is YDEGEE in the germline V gene. CDR3 size: 12 residues. V lost 5 bases and J lost 7, with 10 bases in between. The CDR3 region is CASSPPGNEQFF. Written as DNA, the CDR3 is TGTGCCAGCAGTCCCCCAGGGAATGAGCAGTTCTTC.

Of note for this clone: Germline and junction disagree at one end, which may indicate a read error. The same CDR3 arises from other DNA sequences in this sample as well. This chain links TRBV25-1 with TRBJ1-1; 8 positions match TRBD1. The CDR3 spans 14 residues. The germline V gene encodes CDR1 MGHDK and CDR2 SYGVNS. The CDR3, as DNA: TGTGCCAGCAGTGATCACAGGGGGAACACTGAAGCCTTCTTT. Its translation is CASSDHRGNTEAFF.

This clone was recorded only once. The rearrangement joins TRBV10-3 to TRBJ1-3, with D hard to call. V was shortened by 10 bases and J by 2 bases, with 9 bases between the two germline ends. CDR3 length equals 12 residues. Germline loops: CDR1 ENHRY, CDR2 SYGVKD. The CDR3 sequence: CATSWPGNTIYF. The CDR3 DNA sequence: TGTGCCACCTCATGGCCTGGAAACACCATATATTTT.

This clone was observed a handful of times. This rearrangement joins TRBV18 to TRBJ1-2, with a tentative D call TRBD1 (5 bases). From germline, CDR1 is KGHSH and CDR2 LQKENI. The CDR3 spans 14 residues. The V end was cut by 0 bases, the J end by 2 bases, with 7 bases between. The CDR3 loop is CASSPPGGNYGYTF. DNA of the CDR3: TGTGCCAGCTCACCACCGGGGGGAAACTATGGCTACACCTTC.

The V call is TRBV10-3, the J call TRBJ1-1; TRBD1 matches at 12 bases. The V gene end was trimmed by 3 bases and the J gene end by 5 bases; junction bases not matched to a gene: 7. The CDR3 has 16 residues. Germline V gene data show CDR1 as ENHRY and CDR2 as SYGVKD. Here the CDR3 DNA reads TGTGCCATCAGTGATGGGCGGGACAGGGGGCGGACTGAAGCTTTCTTT. As protein: CAISDGRDRGRTEAFF.

The rearrangement joins TRBV2 to TRBJ2-2; D call uncertain. The CDR3 runs 14 residues. Trimming removed 3 bases from V and 5 bases from J, with 10 bases in between. CDR1 and CDR2 (germline): SNHLY, FYNNEI. The CDR3: CASSDTRQTGELFF. The CDR3 DNA follows: TGTGCCAGCAGTGACACGAGACAAACCGGGGAGCTGTTTTTT.

The chain uses TRBV5-1 and TRBJ2-7; TRBD1 matches 7 bases. This CDR3 is 16 amino acids long. Germline assignment: CDR1 SGHRS and CDR2 YFSETQ. With V trimmed by 0 bases and J by 6 bases, 12 bases remained unmatched. The CDR3 loop reads CASSLGTRQGWTEQYF. As DNA, the CDR3 is TGCGCCAGCAGCTTGGGCACCCGACAGGGTTGGACCGAGCAGTACTTC. The variable domain in full, with the rest retrieved from reference TRBV5-1 and TRBJ2-7, is KAGVTQTPRYLIKTRGQQVTLSCSPISGHRSVSWYQQTPGQGLQFLFEYFSETQRNKGNFPGRFSGRQFSNSRSEMNVSTLELGDSALYLCASSLGTRQGWTEQYFGPGTRLTVT.

The chain joins TRBV7-9 to TRBJ2-1; TRBD2 might be the D (5 bases). CDR1 is SEHNR, CDR2 FQNEAQ, per germline (reference sequence). V lost 0 bases and J lost 8, with 8 bases in between. The CDR3 contains 13 residues. CDR3 coding DNA: TGTGCCAGCAGCTTAGCGGGAGTCGATGAGCAGTTCTTC. This encodes CASSLAGVDEQFF.

The chain joins TRBV25-1 to TRBJ1-1, with TRBD1 as a possible D gene (5 bases). This CDR3 spans 14 amino acids. V was trimmed by 1 base and J by 4 bases, leaving 10 bases between them. Germline V gene lookup returns CDR1 MGHDK and CDR2 SYGVNS. In nucleotides, the CDR3 is TGTGCCAGCAGTGAATTGGAGGGGATCACTGAAGCTTTCTTT. It specifies CASSELEGITEAFF.

This rearrangement joins TRBV5-1 to TRBJ2-5, with TRBD2 identical over 9 bases. The V segment lost 1 base and the J segment 4 bases; nucleotides outside the gene matches: 11. Germline CDR1 SGHRS, CDR2 YFSETQ. The CDR3 runs to 17 residues. The CDR3 sequence is CASSLPTRLAGPETQYF. CDR3 sequence (DNA): TGCGCCAGCAGCTTGCCAACCCGGCTAGCGGGGCCAGAGACCCAGTACTTC.

This clone appeared once. This sequence joins TRBV6-1 and TRBJ2-3; TRBD1 matches 7 bases. The V gene's germline CDR1 is MNHNS and CDR2 SASEGT. The CDR3 consists of 16 residues. With 4 bases clipped from V and 2 bases from J, the junction kept 9 bases outside the gene matches. The CDR3: CASSAFRDSSTDTQYF. Written as DNA, the CDR3 is TGTGCCAGCAGTGCCTTCCGGGACAGCTCCACAGATACGCAGTATTTT.

The V and J genes are TRBV29-1 and TRBJ2-7; TRBD1 matches at 11 bases. Per germline, CDR1 SQVTM and CDR2 ANQGSEA. The V segment lost 1 base and the J segment 4 bases; nucleotides outside the gene matches: 3. The CDR3 consists of 14 residues. The CDR3 DNA sequence: TGCAGCGTTGAAGGGGGACAGGGGGGATACGAGCAGTACTTC. Translating it yields CSVEGGQGGYEQYF.